Here is one T cell receptor beta chain with its context. The sample comes from a study of OX40 agonist ivuxolimab in advanced cancers. Some clones are missing from TCRdb's copy, which holds only in-frame ones; the method was immunoSEQ multiplex PCR. The table shows some 19,000 clones, with 80% to 90% occurring only once. The CDR3 spans 12 residues. Germline V gene lookup returns CDR1 MNHEY and CDR2 SMNVEV (reference sequence). V was cut by 0 bases and J by 4 bases, with 2 bases left in between. Sample: CD4+ or CD8+ T cells sorted from blood, taken in a trial of the OX40 agonist ivuxolimab. This chain uses TRBV27 with TRBJ2-3; D uncertain. The receptor was isolated from an adult with an advanced solid tumor such as melanoma, head and neck, liver or kidney cancer. The CDR3 sequence: CASSLSPDTQYF. As DNA, the CDR3 is TGTGCCAGCAGTTTATCTCCAGATACGCAGTATTTT.